These 5 T cell receptor beta chains were all obtained from the same sample, sequenced in a study of blood T cell repertoires in COVID-19. Generated by immunoSEQ multiplex PCR, the TCRdb table keeps only in-frame clones and is missing some. The data contain more than 200,000 clones, 81% of them singletons. The sample comprised peripheral blood. The source of these receptors is a woman older than 75 with acute or convalescent COVID-19.

Details on this clone: This CDR3 is also generated by other DNA sequences in the sample. The rearrangement links TRBV9 to TRBJ2-1; maybe TRBD1 (5 bases). This CDR3 is built from 15 residues. Germline-derived CDR1 and CDR2 are SGDLS and YYNGEE. V was clipped by 0 bases and J by 2 bases, with 9 bases between them. DNA of the CDR3: TGTGCCAGCAGCGTAGGGGCAGGGACCTACAATGAGCAGTTCTTC. It codes for CASSVGAGTYNEQFF.

The gene calls are TRBV30 and TRBJ1-2; no clear D. This CDR3 has 15 amino acids. V was clipped by 0 bases and J by 6 bases, with 17 bases between them. Germline lookup yields CDR1 GTSNPN and CDR2 SVGIG (reference sequence). The CDR3 loop reads CAWSVLFEGSHGYTF. The CDR3 nucleotides are TGTGCCTGGAGTGTTCTATTCGAGGGCAGCCATGGCTACACCTTC.

The chain has TRBV24-1 and TRBJ2-3, with TRBD2 matching 13 bases. V lost 9 bases to trimming and J lost 2 bases; unmatched junction nucleotides: 4. The CDR3 extends over 15 amino acids. Germline V gene lookup returns CDR1 KGHDR and CDR2 SFDVKD. This CDR3 reads CATRTSGSPTDTQYF. The CDR3 region has the DNA TGTGCCACCCGGACTAGCGGGAGCCCCACAGATACGCAGTATTTT.

CDR3: CASSHQDRGGNQPQHF. The CDR3 coding sequence is TGTGCCAGCAGCCACCAGGACAGGGGCGGCAATCAGCCCCAGCATTTT. The chain recombines TRBV7-2 with TRBJ1-5; TRBD1 agrees at 9 bases. The germline CDR1 and CDR2 sequences are SGHTA and FQGNSA. The CDR3 totals 16 residues. Trimming took 5 bases from V and 2 from J; bases not matched to a gene: 7. The whole variable domain, remainder taken from reference TRBV7-2 and TRBJ1-5, is GAGVSQSPSNKVTEKGKDVELRCDPISGHTALYWYRQSLGQGLEFLIYFQGNSAPDKSGLPSDRFSAERTGGSVSTLTIQRTQQEDSAVYLCASSHQDRGGNQPQHFGDGTRLSIL.

The chain links TRBV5-5 to TRBJ1-2, with TRBD1 identical over 7 bases. V gave up 3 bases and J gave up 8 bases; unmatched junction bases: 13. CDR3 size: 15 residues. Germline lookup yields CDR1 SGHKS and CDR2 YYEKEE (reference sequence). The CDR3 region has the DNA TGTGCCAGCAGCTCCGACCCGACAGGGTTAGGCGGCTACACCTTC. Translating gives CASSSDPTGLGGYTF.